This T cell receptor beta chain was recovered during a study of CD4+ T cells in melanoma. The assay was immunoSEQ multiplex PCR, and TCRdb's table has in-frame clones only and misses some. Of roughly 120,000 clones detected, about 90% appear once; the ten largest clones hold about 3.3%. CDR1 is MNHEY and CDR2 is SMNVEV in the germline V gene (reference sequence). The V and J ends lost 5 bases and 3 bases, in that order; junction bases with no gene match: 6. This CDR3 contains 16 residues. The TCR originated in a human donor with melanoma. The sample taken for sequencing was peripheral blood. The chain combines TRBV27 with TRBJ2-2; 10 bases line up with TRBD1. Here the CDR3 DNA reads TGTGCCAGCAGTGGGGGACAGGGGCCTTACACCGGGGAGCTGTTTTTT. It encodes CASSGGQGPYTGELFF.